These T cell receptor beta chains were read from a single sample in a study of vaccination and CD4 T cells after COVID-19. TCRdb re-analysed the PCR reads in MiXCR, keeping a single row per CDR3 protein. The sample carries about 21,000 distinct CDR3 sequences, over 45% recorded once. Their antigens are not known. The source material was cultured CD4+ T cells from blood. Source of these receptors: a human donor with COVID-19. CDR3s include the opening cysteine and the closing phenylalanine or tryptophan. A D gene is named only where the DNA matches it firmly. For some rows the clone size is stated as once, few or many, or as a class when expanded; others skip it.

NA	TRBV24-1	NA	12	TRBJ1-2	TGTGCCACCAGTGTCGGCCCGGAGGGCTACACCTTC	CATSVGPEGYTF
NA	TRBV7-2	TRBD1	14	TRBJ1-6	TGTGCCAGCAAGACCGGGACAGGATTTTCACCCCTCCACTTT	CASKTGTGFSPLHF
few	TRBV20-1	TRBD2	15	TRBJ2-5	TGCAGTGCTAGAGTCCCAGCGGGGGGGGTGGAGACCCAGTACTTC	CSARVPAGGVETQYF
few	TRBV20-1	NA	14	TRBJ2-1	TGCAGTGCTGCGTCGGACGGGGACTACAATGAGCAGTTCTTC	CSAASDGDYNEQFF
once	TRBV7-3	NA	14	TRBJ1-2	TGTGCCAGCAGCTTATCCTCGGACTGCTGTGGCTACACCTTC	CASSLSSDCCGYTF
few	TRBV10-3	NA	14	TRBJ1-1	TGTGCCACCCTGCGGGGGCCCATGAACACTGAAGCTTTCTTT	CATLRGPMNTEAFF
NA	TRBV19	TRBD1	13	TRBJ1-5	TGTGCCAGTAGGGACAGGTTGAATCAGCCCCAGCATTTT	CASRDRLNQPQHF
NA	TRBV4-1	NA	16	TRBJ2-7	TGCGCCAGCAGCCCCACCCCCGGGTCGAAAGCCTACGAGCAGTACTTC	CASSPTPGSKAYEQYF
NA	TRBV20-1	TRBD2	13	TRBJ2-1	TGCAGTCTCCGCGGGGGGGCCTTGGGTGAGCAGTTCTTC	CSLRGGALGEQFF
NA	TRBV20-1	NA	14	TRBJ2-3	TGCAGTGCTAGTGATAGAGCTAGCACAGATACGCAGTATTTT	CSASDRASTDTQYF
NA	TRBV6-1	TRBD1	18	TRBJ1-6	TGTGCCAGCAGCAGCGACAGGGCCCCAAACTCCTATAATTCACCCCTCCACTTT	CASSSDRAPNSYNSPLHF
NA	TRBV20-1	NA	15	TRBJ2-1	TGCAGTGCTAGGGAGACACTAGGTACCTACAATGAGCAGTTCTTC	CSARETLGTYNEQFF